The 12 T cell receptor beta chains below all came from one sample that was sequenced in a study of blood T cells in healthy people across ages. The second PCR ran roughly 6 to 12 cycles with a sample-barcoded 5' primer and J-beta primers. Via MiXCR, TCRdb re-called the 5' RACE reads, giving one row per CDR3 protein. Of about 1.5 million distinct CDR3 sequences in the sample, around two fifths are singletons; the top ten hold roughly 7.9%. Sequenced input: blood. These receptors all stem from a woman aged 18-30 years in good health.

As to this clonotype: At one boundary the junction diverges from the germline segment, which might be a read error. The V gene is TRBV6-5, the J gene TRBJ2-1; D is possibly TRBD1 or TRBD2 (5 bases each). Germline CDR1 reads MNHEY; CDR2 reads SVGAGI. This CDR3 is 14 amino acids long. The CDR3 here is CASRDIPEGGEQFF. The CDR3 bases are TGTGCTAGCAGGGATATCCCCGAAGGAGGAGAGCAGTTCTTC.

This chain uses TRBV20-1 with TRBJ2-4, with 7 bases fitting TRBD1. From germline, CDR1 is DFQATT and CDR2 SNEGSKA (reference sequence). The CDR3 loop spans 11 amino acids. CDR3: CNAQGTVGWYF. In nucleotides, the CDR3 is TGCAATGCCCAAGGGACAGTTGGATGGTACTTC.

As to this clonotype: A much bigger clone sits one base away, suggesting this may be a read error. V is TRBV12-3 or TRBV12-4 and J is TRBJ1-2; no reliable D call. This CDR3 has 14 amino acids. CDR3 coding DNA: TGTGCCAGCAGTTTACGAGGCAGGAACTATGACTACACCTTC. Encoded protein: CASSLRGRNYDYTF.

This chain connects TRBV29-1 to TRBJ2-7, with a tentative D call TRBD2 (6 bases). Trimming shortened V by 7 bases and J by 5 bases, and 18 bases separated the two germline ends. Germline lookup yields CDR1 SQVTM and CDR2 ANQGSEA. CDR3 length equals 13 residues. CDR3 in DNA: TGCAGCGCCGCGAGGGGACTCAAGGACGAGCAGTACTTC. Its protein is CSAARGLKDEQYF.

The chain combines TRBV3-1 with TRBJ2-5; D is unclear. The CDR3 contains 14 residues. Germline CDR1 LGHDT, CDR2 YNNKEL (reference sequence). V was pared by 3 bases and J by 1 base, with 9 bases between. CDR3 nucleotide sequence: TGTGCCAGCAGCCACTGGTCTCTCCAAGAGACCCAGTACTTC. Translated: CASSHWSLQETQYF.

The chain joins TRBV4-1 to TRBJ2-1; the D gene is possibly TRBD2 (6 bases). The J call may be in error: the DNA end matches TRBJ2-7 better. Germline-derived CDR1 and CDR2 are MGHRA and YSYEKL. The CDR3 spans 14 residues. The CDR3 here is CASSQGGTFNEQYF. The CDR3 DNA follows: TGCGCCAGCAGCCAAGGCGGGACTTTCAATGAGCAGTACTTC.

The V call is TRBV12-3 or TRBV12-4, the J call TRBJ2-1, with D tentatively TRBD2 (6 bases). This CDR3 is built from 14 residues. V was shortened by 6 bases and J by 9 bases, with 18 bases between the two germline ends. The DNA of the CDR3 is TGTGCCAGCAGCCCGGGACGCAGGAGGGGTGAGCAGTTCTTC. This gives the protein CASSPGRRRGEQFF.

J is TRBJ2-1 and V is TRBV11-3; D tentatively reads TRBD1 or TRBD2 (5 bases each). CDR1 is SGHNT, CDR2 YENEEA, per germline. Trimming left V 0 bases short and J 8 bases short, with 11 bases between. The CDR3 sequence is 14 residues long. CDR3 nucleotides: TGTGCCAGCAGCTTAGAGGTGGGGACGGATGAGCAGTTCTTC. Translation gives CASSLEVGTDEQFF.

A word on this clonotype: A read error may account for a junction end that differs from germline. The chain employs TRBV20-1 and TRBJ2-3; 11 bases agree with TRBD2. CDR1 and CDR2 (germline): DFQATT, SNEGSKA (reference sequence). This CDR3 comprises 15 residues. CDR3 DNA sequence: TGCGGTGCCCTCCAACTAGCGGGGGACACAGATACGCAGTATTTT. Protein sequence: CGALQLAGDTDTQYF.

About this clonotype: A read error may account for a junction end that differs from germline. The chain combines TRBV5-5 with TRBJ2-7, with D perhaps TRBD1 (5 bases). The germline CDR1 and CDR2 sequences are SGHKS and YYEKEE (reference sequence). The CDR3 consists of 12 residues. In DNA, the CDR3 is TGTGCCAGCAGCCAGGGCTCCTTCGAGCAGTACTTC. Residues: CASSQGSFEQYF.

This chain connects TRBV20-1 to TRBJ1-5; D ambiguous. V was trimmed by 0 bases and J by 0 bases, leaving 6 bases between them. The V gene's germline CDR1 is DFQATT and CDR2 SNEGSKA (reference sequence). This CDR3 comprises 14 residues. CDR3 sequence reads: CSARDRDSNQPQHF. The CDR3 bases are TGCAGTGCTAGAGATCGGGATAGCAATCAGCCCCAGCATTTT.

This clonotype was detected only a few times. The CDR3: CASSLWETGGDEQFF. The CDR3 region has the DNA TGTGCCAGCAGCTTATGGGAGACAGGGGGCGATGAGCAGTTCTTC. The chain carries TRBV7-3 and TRBJ2-1, with TRBD1 identical over 10 bases. The CDR3 extends over 15 amino acids. The V segment lost 2 bases and the J segment 8 bases; nucleotides outside the gene matches: 6. The germline V gene has CDR1 SGHTA and CDR2 FQGTGA.